This passage covers 23 T cell receptor beta chains from one sample sequenced in a study of cytomegalovirus exposure and HLA in healthy donors. A multiplex PCR was run with 60 Vbeta primers and 13 Jbeta primers. Sequencing used immunoSEQ multiplex PCR; TCRdb keeps in-frame clones, though not all of them. The sample carries approximately 140,000 clones, about three quarters recorded once. Input material: PBMCs. These receptors came from a woman between 40 and 55 years old in good health and CMV-seronegative.

This clone came up a few times. The rearrangement uses TRBV2 and TRBJ1-3; TRBD1 aligns across 7 bases. Germline CDR1 and CDR2: SNHLY and FYNNEI. CDR3 length: 14 residues. V was pared by 11 bases and J by 0 bases, with 7 bases of the junction left unmatched. The CDR3 bases are TGTGCCCGTTCAACAGGGGACTCTGGAAACACCATATATTTT. Its translation is CARSTGDSGNTIYF.

The chain is built from TRBV7-9 and TRBJ2-7; D is unresolved. This CDR3 contains 11 residues. V was shortened by 6 bases and J by 5 bases, with 8 bases between the two germline ends. Germline V lookup: CDR1 SEHNR, CDR2 FQNEAQ (reference sequence). The CDR3 DNA reads TGTGCCAGCAGTGCCGCGCACGAGCAGTACTTC. Residues: CASSAAHEQYF.

This clone has just one count. This chain links TRBV30 with TRBJ1-4, with D possibly TRBD1 on 5 matching bases. V dropped 2 bases and J dropped 4 bases, with 14 bases sitting between them. The CDR3 contains 15 residues. Germline-derived CDR1 and CDR2 are GTSNPN and SVGIG (reference sequence). In DNA, the CDR3 is TGTGCCTGGAGTAGGGTCAGACAGAATAATGAAAAACTGTTTTTT. It yields the protein CAWSRVRQNNEKLFF.

V is TRBV18 and J is TRBJ2-7; 7 nucleotides line up with TRBD1. Germline V lookup: CDR1 KGHSH, CDR2 LQKENI. The CDR3 is 13 residues long. V gave up 4 bases and J gave up 6 bases; unmatched junction bases: 6. CDR3 DNA sequence: TGTGCCAGCTCACAATTACAGGGGTCCGAGCAGTACTTC. Translating gives CASSQLQGSEQYF.

This clone was recorded only once. CDR3 nucleotide sequence: TGTGCCAGCAGGACAGTCTATGGCTACACCTTC. Its translation: CASRTVYGYTF. J is TRBJ1-2 and V is TRBV2, with D possibly TRBD1 on 5 matching bases. Trimming shortened V by 6 bases and J by 4 bases, and 6 bases separated the two germline ends. The CDR3 sequence is 11 residues long. Germline CDR1 SNHLY, CDR2 FYNNEI.

CDR3 bases: TGTGCCAGCAGCTTAGGACTAGCGGGAGCTGGAGATACGCAGTATTTT. Its translation: CASSLGLAGAGDTQYF. V gene TRBV11-3 combines with J gene TRBJ2-3; 12 nucleotides agree with TRBD2. Germline V gene sequence: CDR1 SGHNT, CDR2 YENEEA. The CDR3 runs to 16 residues. Trimming at V came to 1 base and at J to 5 bases, leaving 4 bases not matched to a gene.

The J gene is TRBJ2-5, the V gene TRBV27, with TRBD2 matching 10 bases. In germline, CDR1 is MNHEY, CDR2 SMNVEV (reference sequence). The length of the CDR3 is 14 residues. The ends lost 5 bases at V and 6 bases at J; junction bases unmatched: 6. The CDR3, as DNA: TGTGCCAGCAGTCAGCGGGGGGGCCATCAGACCCAGTACTTC. Translating gives CASSQRGGHQTQYF.

This clone was seen a few times. V usage is TRBV6-1 and J usage is TRBJ2-7, with D uncertain. The CDR3 runs to 13 residues. The germline gives CDR1 MNHNS, CDR2 SASEGT. V lost 5 bases and J lost 2, with 10 bases in between. The DNA of the CDR3 is TGTGCCAGCAGTCAGACACACACCTACGAGCAGTACTTC. Translated: CASSQTHTYEQYF.

The chain uses TRBV9 and TRBJ1-2; D perhaps matches TRBD1 (6 bases). Germline V lookup: CDR1 SGDLS, CDR2 YYNGEE. Trimming took off 1 base at V and 9 bases at J, with 16 bases between the two ends. The length of the CDR3 is 14 residues. The CDR3 protein is CASSVLAGVRSYTF. The CDR3 DNA sequence: TGTGCCAGCAGCGTACTCGCAGGGGTGAGGAGCTACACCTTC.

This rearrangement joins TRBV5-4 to TRBJ2-7; TRBD2 agrees at 10 bases. V shed 4 bases and J 1 base; nucleotides not matched to a gene: 8. Per germline, CDR1 SGHNT and CDR2 YYREEE (reference sequence). The length of the CDR3 is 16 residues. CDR3 region: CASSALTSGESYEQYF. The DNA of the CDR3 is TGTGCCAGCAGCGCCCTCACTAGCGGGGAATCCTACGAGCAGTACTTC.

The chain employs TRBV19 and TRBJ2-7, with a weak D call TRBD2 (5 bases). Trimming removed 1 base at V and 6 bases at J, with 10 bases between. The CDR3 spans 13 residues. Germline CDR1 is LNHDA and CDR2 is SQIVND (reference sequence). The CDR3 nucleotides are TGTGCCAGTAGTATAGCCCCCCGGGGCGAGCAGTACTTC. Translation: CASSIAPRGEQYF.

The CDR3 loop is CSVWGQGDRVYGYTF. CDR3 DNA: TGCAGCGTGTGGGGGCAGGGAGATAGAGTCTATGGCTACACCTTC. The V call is TRBV29-1, the J call TRBJ1-2, with D tentatively TRBD1 (6 bases). V lost 6 bases to trimming and J lost 4 bases, with 21 bases between them. Germline values: CDR1 SQVTM, CDR2 ANQGSEA. The CDR3 runs 15 residues.

V gene TRBV29-1 combines with J gene TRBJ2-2; 11 bases are shared with TRBD1. V shed 5 bases, J shed 6 bases, and the junction held 5 bases outside the gene matches. Germline assignment: CDR1 SQVTM and CDR2 ANQGSEA. There are 14 residues in the CDR3. In DNA form, the CDR3 reads TGCAGCGTTAGGACAGGGGGCGATTCCGGGGAGCTGTTTTTT. Protein: CSVRTGGDSGELFF.

The V and J genes are TRBV9 and TRBJ2-7; 9 bases align to TRBD2. Per germline, CDR1 SGDLS and CDR2 YYNGEE. The V and J ends lost 4 bases and 5 bases, in that order; junction bases with no gene match: 7. This CDR3 region has 14 residues. CDR3 sequence: CASSLGLASNEQYF. CDR3 DNA: TGTGCCAGCAGCTTGGGACTAGCAAGCAACGAGCAGTACTTC.

This clone was counted once. The chain is built from TRBV7-9 and TRBJ2-2, with 9 nucleotides matching TRBD1. V shed 0 bases, J shed 1 base, and the junction held 3 bases outside the gene matches. The CDR3 contains 17 residues. Germline V CDR1 and CDR2: SEHNR, FQNEAQ (reference sequence). CDR3 coding DNA: TGTGCCAGCAGCTTAGCGGTGGGACAGGGGAACACCGGGGAGCTGTTTTTT. Translating it yields CASSLAVGQGNTGELFF.

The chain couples TRBV10-2 to TRBJ2-2; D possibly corresponds to TRBD1 (6 bases). Between the trimmed V and J ends, which lost 6 bases and 4 bases, there was a span of 12 bases. Germline V gene sequence: CDR1 WSHSY, CDR2 SAAADI. The CDR3 contains 14 residues. The CDR3 protein is CASRAGTITGELFF. Written as DNA, the CDR3 is TGCGCCAGCAGGGCCGGGACAATCACCGGGGAGCTGTTTTTT.

V is TRBV5-1 and J is TRBJ2-1; 8 bases match TRBD2. This CDR3 comprises 17 residues. The trim removed 4 bases at V and 1 base at J, leaving 10 bases unmatched. The germline gives CDR1 SGHRS, CDR2 YFSETQ. This chain's CDR3 is CASSGGEPSGSYNEQFF. The CDR3 DNA is TGCGCCAGCAGCGGTGGAGAACCTAGCGGGTCCTACAATGAGCAGTTCTTC.

The gene calls are TRBV30 and TRBJ1-2, with a weak D call TRBD1 (6 bases). From germline, CDR1 is GTSNPN and CDR2 SVGIG (reference sequence). V shed 5 bases and J shed 8 bases, with 18 bases lying between them. The CDR3 is 13 amino acids. This chain's CDR3 is CAWLRGLRTGYTF. CDR3 nucleotides: TGTGCCTGGCTCAGGGGTTTGCGAACCGGCTACACCTTC.

J is TRBJ2-1 and V is TRBV4-2, with TRBD2 identical over 8 bases. This CDR3 spans 12 amino acids. Unmatched junction bases numbered 4, after V lost 5 bases and J lost 10 bases. CDR1 and CDR2 from the germline V gene are LGHNA and YNFKEQ. CDR3 residues: CASSFSGVEQFF. The CDR3 DNA is TGTGCCAGCAGCTTTAGCGGGGTAGAGCAGTTCTTC.

V gene TRBV11-3 combines with J gene TRBJ2-1; TRBD1 matches at 7 bases. Germline CDR1 and CDR2: SGHNT and YENEEA. Trimming at V came to 4 bases and at J to 0 bases, leaving 6 bases not matched to a gene. This CDR3 is built from 16 residues. CDR3 in DNA: TGTGCCAGCAGCTCCCACAGGGGCCGCTCCTACAATGAGCAGTTCTTC. It yields the protein CASSSHRGRSYNEQFF.

This rearrangement joins TRBV5-1 to TRBJ2-3; D unresolved. This CDR3 has 13 amino acids. The V and J ends lost 0 bases and 4 bases respectively, with 6 bases between them. Germline V lookup: CDR1 SGHRS, CDR2 YFSETQ. The CDR3 coding sequence is TGCGCCAGCAGCTTGGCTTACTCAGATACGCAGTATTTT. As protein: CASSLAYSDTQYF.

The chain's CDR3 is CAISELRERAGGRDEQFF. The CDR3 DNA is TGTGCCATCAGTGAGCTCAGGGAACGAGCTGGGGGGAGGGATGAGCAGTTCTTC. This sequence joins TRBV10-3 and TRBJ2-1; 7 positions match TRBD2. The CDR3 loop spans 18 amino acids. Germline CDR1 ENHRY, CDR2 SYGVKD. The trim removed 2 bases at V and 8 bases at J, leaving 18 bases unmatched.

The rearrangement uses TRBV6-5 and TRBJ1-2, with TRBD1 matching 9 bases. The CDR3 has 13 residues. Germline values: CDR1 MNHEY, CDR2 SVGAGI. Germline trimming cut 5 bases from V and 6 bases from J; bases unmatched to any gene: 4. CDR3 residues: CASSTTGGHGYTF. In DNA, the CDR3 is TGTGCCAGCAGTACTACAGGGGGCCATGGCTACACCTTC.